This T cell receptor (beta chain) appears in the sequencing data of a study of graft-versus-host responses after intestinal transplantation. Whole-study context: Multivisceral, liver-intestinal, or isolated intestinal grafts went to recipients. Study-wide results and limits: Circulating GvH clones peaking coincided with falling HvG clones soon after transplant.

Germline V gene sequence: CDR1 SNHLY, CDR2 FYNNEI. J lost 3 bases, V lost 6 bases, and 7 bases had no gene match. CDR3 length: 15 residues. TCRdb's table, derived via immunoSEQ multiplex PCR, lists solely in-frame clones and lacks some. The table has 80,000 to 100,000 clones, 90% to 95% seen once; the top ten hold approximately 0.17%. Regarding this clone: What it binds is unknown.

The specimen was unstimulated CD4+ T cells sorted from spleen or lymph node cells, collected before transplant. This TCR derives from a human donor who was the organ donor for an intestinal transplant. The chain couples TRBV2 to TRBJ2-2, with 7 bases aligning to TRBD2. Written as DNA, the CDR3 is TGTGCCAGCAGCCAGGAGCGGGGACACACCGGGGAGCTGTTTTTT. Its translation: CASSQERGHTGELFF.